Listed here are 23 T cell receptor beta chains from one sample, sequenced in a study of blood T cells in healthy people across ages. PCR was performed a second time for about 7 to 11 cycles using a sample-barcoded 5' primer and a J-beta primer mix. TCRdb called the 5' RACE reads again in MiXCR, with one record for every CDR3 protein. Of about 1,000,000 distinct CDR3 sequences listed, roughly 45% are singletons. The sequenced material came from blood. These receptors originate from a woman in her fifties or sixties in good health.

This clonotype occurred a few times. V and J are TRBV20-1 and TRBJ2-3; no clear D. Per germline, CDR1 DFQATT and CDR2 SNEGSKA (reference sequence). V lost 5 bases to trimming and J lost 3 bases, with 9 bases between them. This CDR3 has 12 amino acids. CDR3 nucleotide sequence: TGCAGTGCTCTTTGGGTTACAGATACGCAGTATTTT. Residues: CSALWVTDTQYF.

This sequence joins TRBV2 and TRBJ2-4, with D tentatively TRBD1 or TRBD2 (5 bases each). V was pared by 3 bases and J by 13 bases, with 16 bases between. Germline values: CDR1 SNHLY, CDR2 FYNNEI. The CDR3 has 13 amino acids. For the CDR3, the DNA is TGTGCCAGCAGTGACGGGGCCTTAGGGGAGCAGTACTTC. Translating it yields CASSDGALGEQYF.

This clonotype appeared a few times. The chain employs TRBV6-5 and TRBJ2-2; 7 bases align to TRBD1. The junction had 2 bases not matched to a gene; V was cut back by 5 bases and J by 5 bases. This CDR3 spans 13 amino acids. Germline assignment: CDR1 MNHEY and CDR2 SVGAGI. The CDR3 is CASSQGVTGELFF. The DNA of the CDR3 is TGTGCCAGCAGTCAGGGGGTGACCGGGGAGCTGTTTTTT.

The chain has TRBV6-6 and TRBJ2-7; perhaps TRBD2 as D (7 bases). This CDR3 is built from 16 residues. V lost 0 bases, J lost 2 bases, and 14 bases lay in between. Looked up from germline, CDR1 is MNHNY and CDR2 is SVGAGI (reference sequence). The CDR3 here is CASSYSPREGAYEQYF. The CDR3 DNA reads TGTGCCAGCAGTTACTCCCCTAGGGAGGGGGCCTACGAGCAGTACTTC.

This clonotype was detected only a few times. This chain connects TRBV29-1 to TRBJ2-1; perhaps D is TRBD1 or TRBD2 (5 bases each). The V gene lost 4 bases and the J gene lost 0 bases, with 16 bases spanning the gap. The CDR3 length is 16 residues. The germline gives CDR1 SQVTM, CDR2 ANQGSEA. In DNA form, the CDR3 reads TGCAGCGTTGTTGGGGGAGTGTTTAGCTCCTACAATGAGCAGTTCTTC. It encodes CSVVGGVFSSYNEQFF.

The chain has TRBV20-1 and TRBJ2-1; 9 nucleotides line up with TRBD2. The CDR3 spans 16 residues. Trimming cost V 0 bases and J 0 bases; bases outside gene matches: 3. Looked up from germline, CDR1 is DFQATT and CDR2 is SNEGSKA (reference sequence). The DNA of the CDR3 is TGCAGTGCTAGAGATAGCGGGGGCAGCTCCTACAATGAGCAGTTCTTC. It codes for CSARDSGGSSYNEQFF.

V usage is TRBV5-1 and J usage is TRBJ2-3; TRBD1 matches 8 bases. This CDR3 region has 15 residues. V was clipped by 2 bases and J by 1 base; unmatched bases: 3. CDR1 is SGHRS, CDR2 YFSETQ, per germline. CDR3 bases: TGCGCCAGCAGCTTCGGGACAGGCCGCACAGATACGCAGTATTTT. Translating it yields CASSFGTGRTDTQYF.

The chain uses TRBV20-1 and TRBJ2-1; D gene ambiguous. CDR1 and CDR2 (germline): DFQATT, SNEGSKA (reference sequence). The CDR3 has 12 amino acids. V lost 3 bases and J 9 bases, leaving 12 bases between the germline ends. The CDR3 sequence is CSASGLVGEQFF. Here the CDR3 DNA reads TGCAGTGCTAGCGGTCTAGTCGGTGAGCAGTTCTTC.

The chain joins TRBV3-1 to TRBJ2-1; TRBD2 aligns across 12 bases. The CDR3 has 16 residues. Germline CDR1 LGHDT, CDR2 YNNKEL (reference sequence). With V trimmed by 5 bases and J by 4 bases, 6 bases remained unmatched. DNA of the CDR3: TGTGCCAGCAGCTATCGGACTAGCGGGATTTACAATGAGCAGTTCTTC. Translation gives CASSYRTSGIYNEQFF.

The chain employs TRBV15 and TRBJ1-3, with a tentative D call TRBD1 (6 bases). CDR3 size: 14 residues. CDR1 LNHNV and CDR2 YYDKDF come from the germline V gene (reference sequence). The V end lost 6 bases, the J end lost 2 bases, and 11 bases lay between the germline ends. DNA for the CDR3: TGTGCCACCAGTACAGGGATCCCTGGAAACACCATATATTTT. The encoded protein is CATSTGIPGNTIYF.

This clonotype was found a few times. The chain links TRBV2 to TRBJ2-1; the match to TRBD2 covers 11 bases. V lost 9 bases to trimming and J lost 6 bases; unmatched junction nucleotides: 4. Germline CDR1 SNHLY, CDR2 FYNNEI. The CDR3 contains 13 residues. CDR3 residues: CARASGRFNEQFF. As DNA, the CDR3 is TGTGCCAGGGCTAGCGGGAGGTTCAATGAGCAGTTCTTC. Combining the CDR3 with reference TRBV2 and TRBJ2-1 gives the whole variable domain EPEVTQTPSHQVTQMGQEVILRCVPISNHLYFYWYRQILGQKVEFLVSFYNNEISEKSEIFDDQFSVERPDGSNFTLKIRSTKLEDSAMYFCARASGRFNEQFFGPGTRLTVL.

The chain uses TRBV6-2 or TRBV6-3 and TRBJ2-1; 12 bases match TRBD2. The CDR3 consists of 16 residues. Germline values: CDR1 MNHEY, CDR2 SVGEGT. Germline trimming cut 6 bases from V and 7 bases from J; bases unmatched to any gene: 10. The CDR3 is CASSRLGLAGRNEQFF. Here the CDR3 DNA reads TGTGCCAGCAGCCGTCTAGGACTAGCGGGACGGAATGAGCAGTTCTTC.

The chain's CDR3 is CASTPLYNEQFF. CDR3 bases: TGCGCCAGCACCCCTTTATACAATGAGCAGTTCTTC. The genes are TRBV10-2 and TRBJ2-1; D call uncertain. CDR1 WSHSY and CDR2 SAAADI come from the germline V gene. The CDR3 is made up of 12 amino acids. Trimming shortened V by 7 bases and J by 4 bases, and 8 bases separated the two germline ends.

The chain combines TRBV20-1 with TRBJ2-7; D might be TRBD1 (6 bases). The CDR3 covers 15 residues. V lost 0 bases and J 1 base, leaving 13 bases between the germline ends. Germline assignment: CDR1 DFQATT and CDR2 SNEGSKA (reference sequence). Here the CDR3 reads CSARDLTGSSYEQYF. Written as DNA, the CDR3 is TGCAGTGCTAGAGATTTAACAGGGTCATCCTACGAGCAGTACTTC.

This clonotype showed up just a few times. The chain combines TRBV5-1 with TRBJ1-5; D is uncertain. With 4 bases removed from V and 0 bases from J, the gap between germline ends came to 14 bases. CDR1 is SGHRS and CDR2 is YFSETQ in the germline V gene. This CDR3 comprises 16 residues. CDR3 coding DNA: TGCGCCAGCAGCGAATGGGCGGTCGATAGCAATCAGCCCCAGCATTTT. Its protein product is CASSEWAVDSNQPQHF.

The V call is TRBV12-3 or TRBV12-4, the J call TRBJ1-2; 7 bases are shared with TRBD1. The CDR3 runs to 15 residues. V lost 5 bases to trimming and J lost 4 bases; unmatched junction nucleotides: 10. DNA of the CDR3: TGTGCCAGCAGTCGAGTACAGGGACAGACCTATGGCTACACCTTC. It codes for CASSRVQGQTYGYTF.

This clonotype was counted only a few times. This chain joins TRBV29-1 and TRBJ2-1; D is uncertain. The CDR3 loop spans 14 amino acids. From germline, CDR1 is SQVTM and CDR2 ANQGSEA. V lost 0 bases and J lost 8, with 14 bases in between. CDR3 protein: CSVEDRPFEDEQFF. CDR3 in DNA: TGCAGCGTTGAAGATCGTCCGTTCGAGGATGAGCAGTTCTTC.

The V and J genes are TRBV20-1 and TRBJ2-5, with TRBD2 matching 12 bases. J lost 11 bases, V lost 0 bases, and 16 bases had no gene match. Germline V gene sequence: CDR1 DFQATT, CDR2 SNEGSKA (reference sequence). This CDR3 is 17 amino acids long. CDR3: CSARDLTRLAGATEQYF. The CDR3 DNA sequence: TGCAGTGCTAGAGATCTCACTAGACTAGCGGGAGCCACTGAGCAGTACTTC.

This chain links TRBV5-1 with TRBJ2-5, with D possibly TRBD2 on 5 matching bases. The CDR3 totals 15 residues. Trimming removed 4 bases at V and 2 bases at J, with 15 bases between. Germline assignment: CDR1 SGHRS and CDR2 YFSETQ. The CDR3 loop reads CASSGLGGLQETQYF. CDR3 in DNA: TGCGCCAGCAGCGGACTTGGCGGTTTACAAGAGACCCAGTACTTC.

The chain links TRBV6-2 or TRBV6-3 to TRBJ1-5; D unclear. The V end was cut by 2 bases, the J end by 7 bases, with 12 bases between. The CDR3 sequence is 14 residues long. CDR1 is MNHEY and CDR2 is SVGEGT in the germline V gene. The CDR3 loop is CASSYTTVRQPQHF. The CDR3 DNA is TGTGCCAGCAGTTACACCACGGTCAGGCAGCCCCAGCATTTT.

This clonotype was counted between two and nine times. The V call is TRBV20-1, the J call TRBJ2-7, with TRBD2 matching 9 bases. Germline lookup yields CDR1 DFQATT and CDR2 SNEGSKA (reference sequence). CDR3 size: 14 residues. With 1 base clipped from V and 2 bases from J, the junction kept 3 bases outside the gene matches. The CDR3 spells CSARVGGRAYEQYF. DNA of the CDR3: TGCAGTGCTAGAGTGGGCGGGAGGGCCTACGAGCAGTACTTC.

V and J are TRBV6-5 and TRBJ2-7; D is possibly TRBD2 (6 bases). The V end lost 6 bases, the J end lost 3 bases, and 18 bases lay between the germline ends. The CDR3 contains 15 residues. The germline gives CDR1 MNHEY, CDR2 SVGAGI. The DNA for the CDR3 is TGTGCCAGCAGAATATCCCGGGACTGGAACTACGAGCAGTACTTC. Translation: CASRISRDWNYEQYF.

The rearrangement links TRBV5-8 to TRBJ2-5; D gene ambiguous. Trimming took off 0 bases at V and 2 bases at J, with 14 bases between the two ends. CDR3 length: 16 residues. Germline CDR1 SGHTS, CDR2 YDEGEE. This chain's CDR3 is CASSLASERAQETQYF. CDR3 nucleotides: TGTGCCAGCAGCTTGGCGTCGGAAAGGGCGCAAGAGACCCAGTACTTC.